The 10 T cell receptor beta chains below come from one sample, sequenced in a study of blood T cell repertoires in COVID-19. Some clones are missing from TCRdb's copy, which holds only in-frame ones; the method was immunoSEQ multiplex PCR. The profile shows about 130,000 clones, over 75% of them singletons. What was sequenced was peripheral blood. These receptors all stem from a man in his forties or fifties with active or convalescent COVID-19.

This chain connects TRBV7-2 to TRBJ1-5; D may be TRBD1 (5 bases). The length of the CDR3 is 16 residues. In germline, CDR1 is SGHTA, CDR2 FQGNSA. The V gene lost 1 base and the J gene lost 2 bases, with 12 bases spanning the gap. CDR3 DNA: TGTGCCAGCAGCTTAGGTAGTACCAGGGGCAATCAGCCCCAGCATTTT. Its protein is CASSLGSTRGNQPQHF.

This clone showed up many times. Here the CDR3 reads CASSSRTGGPEQYF. CDR3 coding DNA: TGTGCCAGCAGCTCCCGGACAGGGGGCCCCGAGCAGTACTTC. This chain connects TRBV7-9 to TRBJ2-7, with TRBD1 matching over 11 bases. The junction had 5 bases not matched to a gene; V was cut back by 4 bases and J by 6 bases. Germline V gene lookup returns CDR1 SEHNR and CDR2 FQNEAQ (reference sequence). The CDR3 is made up of 14 amino acids.

The chain joins TRBV6-2 or TRBV6-3 to TRBJ2-1; a possible D gene is TRBD2 (5 bases). Germline CDR1 is MNHEY and CDR2 is SVGEGT. The CDR3 has 14 amino acids. The V end was cut by 5 bases, the J end by 10 bases, with 18 bases between. The CDR3 here is CASSPKYEGREQFF. DNA of the CDR3: TGTGCCAGCAGTCCCAAATATGAGGGTCGCGAGCAGTTCTTC.

About this clone: The junction shows a germline mismatch at one end, possibly a read error. The J gene is TRBJ2-7, the V gene TRBV6-5; 9 bases are a match to TRBD1. Germline assignment: CDR1 MNHEY and CDR2 SVGAGI. CDR3 length: 12 amino acids. The CDR3 DNA reads as TGTGCCAGCAGTTCTGCGGGACAGGGTTTTCACTTC. Protein product: CASSSAGQGFHF.

V is TRBV7-6 and J is TRBJ1-3, with D perhaps matching TRBD1 (6 bases). This CDR3 contains 14 residues. V was cut by 1 base and J by 4 bases, with 8 bases left in between. Looked up from germline, CDR1 is SGHVS and CDR2 is FNYEAQ. CDR3 region: CASSLGGPGNTIYF. CDR3 sequence (DNA): TGTGCCAGCAGCTTAGGGGGGCCGGGAAACACCATATATTTT.

This chain uses TRBV20-1 with TRBJ1-2, with 7 bases aligning to TRBD1. The germline gives CDR1 DFQATT, CDR2 SNEGSKA (reference sequence). Trimming took 3 bases from V and 8 from J; bases not matched to a gene: 9. The CDR3 loop spans 13 amino acids. The CDR3 region is CSASPTGARGYTF. CDR3 DNA: TGCAGTGCTAGTCCTACAGGGGCGAGGGGCTACACCTTC.

The chain links TRBV7-2 to TRBJ2-3, with TRBD2 matching over 11 bases. Trimming removed 5 bases from V and 6 bases from J; junction bases left unmatched: 13. The CDR3 consists of 17 residues. Germline V gives CDR1 SGHTA, CDR2 FQGNSA. CDR3 region: CASSLQLSGGAEDTQYF. The CDR3 nucleotides are TGTGCCAGCAGCCTACAACTTAGCGGGGGGGCCGAGGATACGCAGTATTTT.

The V call is TRBV3-1 (or the pseudogene TRBV3-2), the J call TRBJ1-1; D is possibly TRBD1 (6 bases). CDR3 length: 14 amino acids. The germline V gene has CDR1 LGHDT and CDR2 YNNKEL (reference sequence). V was cut by 4 bases and J by 1 base, with 10 bases left in between. The CDR3 nucleotides are TGTGCCAGCAGCCGACAGGCCGGGAACACTGAAGCTTTCTTT. This gives the protein CASSRQAGNTEAFF.

The chain combines TRBV28 with TRBJ1-3; TRBD1 aligns across 8 bases. This CDR3 has 15 amino acids. With V trimmed by 5 bases and J by 3 bases, 6 bases remained unmatched. The germline gives CDR1 MDHEN, CDR2 SYDVKM. CDR3 sequence: CASSPTDRDGNTIYF. DNA for the CDR3: TGTGCCAGCAGTCCCACGGACAGGGATGGAAACACCATATATTTT.

This clone was observed once. The rearrangement links TRBV7-2 to TRBJ1-2; no reliable D call. The germline gives CDR1 SGHTA, CDR2 FQGNSA. CDR3 length: 12 amino acids. V lost 5 bases and J 8 bases, leaving 12 bases between the germline ends. CDR3 nucleotides: TGTGCCAGCAGCCCCGCCTCTAGGGGCTACACCTTC. This encodes CASSPASRGYTF.